The 19 T cell receptor beta chains below all came from one sample that was sequenced in a study of blood T cells in healthy people across ages. It was with a sample-barcoded 5' primer and a J-beta primer mix that a second PCR of roughly 7 to 12 cycles was run. TCRdb itself ran the 5' RACE reads through MiXCR, one entry per CDR3 protein. Of roughly 500,000 distinct CDR3 sequences in the sample, around 24% were seen once. This sample was shared with a second study, whose subject was T cells of mothers and their children.

Source material: blood. The receptors here all came from a boy between 10 and 17 years old in good health.

The rearrangement uses TRBV7-2 and TRBJ2-1; no definite D call. Germline lookup yields CDR1 SGHTA and CDR2 FQGNSA. Trimming took off 4 bases at V and 3 bases at J, with 7 bases between the two ends. The CDR3 is 13 residues long. CDR3 sequence (DNA): TGTGCCAGCAGCTCACCCTTCTACAATGAGCAGTTCTTC. Translation gives CASSSPFYNEQFF.

This clonotype was found many times. The chain carries TRBV7-2 and TRBJ2-5; possible D gene TRBD2, 6 bases. CDR1 SGHTA and CDR2 FQGNSA come from the germline V gene. This CDR3 is 15 amino acids long. Trimming removed 1 base from V and 6 bases from J, with 15 bases in between. The CDR3: CASSLGVGGEKTQYF. CDR3 coding DNA: TGTGCCAGCAGCTTAGGGGTGGGAGGTGAAAAGACCCAGTACTTC. Together with reference TRBV7-2 and TRBJ2-5, the CDR3 gives the full variable domain: GAGVSQSPSNKVTEKGKDVELRCDPISGHTALYWYRQSLGQGLEFLIYFQGNSAPDKSGLPSDRFSAERTGGSVSTLTIQRTQQEDSAVYLCASSLGVGGEKTQYFGPGTRLLVL.

CDR3 DNA sequence: TGTGCCAGCAGCCAAGACAGATCAGGGGTTATAGGCAATCAGCCCCAGCATTTT. This translates into CASSQDRSGVIGNQPQHF. J is TRBJ1-5 and V is TRBV7-9, with a possible D match to TRBD1 (6 bases). Germline-derived CDR1 and CDR2 are SEHNR and FQNEAQ (reference sequence). V lost 5 bases to trimming and J lost 2 bases, with 22 bases between them. This CDR3 spans 18 amino acids.

There are many counts of this clonotype. The chain uses TRBV4-3 and TRBJ2-1; 8 positions match TRBD1. J gave up 2 bases and V 3 bases, and 9 bases lay outside the gene matches. Germline assignment: CDR1 LGHNA and CDR2 YSLEER. This CDR3 contains 17 residues. CDR3 in amino acids: CASSQDPDRGAYNEQFF. In nucleotides, the CDR3 is TGCGCCAGCAGCCAGGACCCCGACAGGGGAGCCTACAATGAGCAGTTCTTC.

This clonotype occurred once. The chain couples TRBV7-3 to TRBJ2-1, with D possibly being TRBD2 (6 bases). Germline CDR1 SGHTA, CDR2 FQGTGA. There are 13 residues in the CDR3. V lost 4 bases and J 6 bases, leaving 10 bases between the germline ends. This chain's CDR3 is CASSSVGGNEQFF. CDR3 nucleotide sequence: TGTGCCAGCAGCTCAGTCGGGGGCAATGAGCAGTTCTTC.

This clonotype was counted between two and nine times. The chain has TRBV10-3 and TRBJ2-5; D call uncertain. CDR1 and CDR2 from the germline V gene are ENHRY and SYGVKD. V lost 0 bases and J lost 1, with 6 bases in between. The CDR3 consists of 14 residues. In nucleotides, the CDR3 is TGTGCCATCAGTGAGTCTAGGGCCCAAGAGACCCAGTACTTC. Translated, it gives CAISESRAQETQYF.

This chain connects TRBV5-1 to TRBJ2-5; D is uncertain. V dropped 1 base and J dropped 5 bases, with 9 bases sitting between them. Germline lookup yields CDR1 SGHRS and CDR2 YFSETQ. The CDR3 has 13 residues. The CDR3 region is CASSLSGFETQYF. CDR3 coding DNA: TGCGCCAGCAGCTTGTCGGGCTTTGAGACCCAGTACTTC.

Turning to this clonotype: A read error may account for a junction end that differs from germline. CDR3 region: CASSPGDRPNYGYAF. DNA for the CDR3: TGTGCCAGCTCACCCGGGGACAGACCTAACTATGGCTACGCCTTC. The chain uses TRBV18 and TRBJ1-2; 7 nucleotides line up with TRBD1. Germline V CDR1 and CDR2: KGHSH, LQKENI. This CDR3 is built from 15 residues.

The CDR3 DNA sequence: TGTGCCGTAGGACAGATAAAAAACGGCGAGCAGTACTTC. Its protein product is CAVGQIKNGEQYF. This rearrangement joins TRBV10-3 to TRBJ2-7; D possibly corresponds to TRBD1 (6 bases). The V end was cut by 11 bases, the J end by 6 bases, with 20 bases between. Germline CDR1 reads ENHRY; CDR2 reads SYGVKD. CDR3 length: 13 amino acids.

The table lists this clonotype with a few counts. This chain connects TRBV4-3 to TRBJ2-7, with D unresolved. V was pared by 0 bases and J by 3 bases, with 9 bases between. Germline CDR1 is LGHNA and CDR2 is YSLEER. The CDR3 totals 14 residues. This CDR3 is CASSQDRPGYEQYF. For the CDR3, the DNA is TGCGCCAGCAGCCAAGACCGGCCAGGCTACGAGCAGTACTTC.

The chain joins TRBV20-1 to TRBJ2-1; TRBD2 matches 8 bases. Losses at the gene ends were 5 bases for V and 3 bases for J; bases not matched to a gene: 12. Looked up from germline, CDR1 is DFQATT and CDR2 is SNEGSKA (reference sequence). The CDR3 runs to 16 residues. The CDR3 region has the DNA TGCAGTGCTCGCGAGGATAGCGGGACTAACTACAATGAGCAGTTCTTC. Encoded protein: CSAREDSGTNYNEQFF.

This clonotype was counted a few times. A junction end diverges from the germline sequence, so it may reflect a read error. This chain links TRBV6-5 with TRBJ2-7; unclear D gene. The CDR3 loop spans 13 amino acids. In germline, CDR1 is MNHEY, CDR2 SVGAGI. The CDR3 DNA reads as TGTGCCAGCAGTTACCGTATCGAAGGCCCCCCTCTTTTC. This gives the protein CASSYRIEGPPLF.

This clonotype was seen ten or more times. J is TRBJ2-5 and V is TRBV2; perhaps TRBD1 as D (6 bases). The J call could be wrong; TRBJ2-1 is a better fit for the DNA end. Germline V CDR1 and CDR2: SNHLY, FYNNEI. This CDR3 comprises 14 residues. CDR3 DNA sequence: TGTGCCAGCAGTGAGTGGACAGTAGGCAATGAGCAGTTCTTC. Protein: CASSEWTVGNEQFF.

This sequence joins TRBV7-8 and TRBJ1-4, with D hard to call. From germline, CDR1 is SGHVS and CDR2 FQNEAQ. The CDR3 length is 17 residues. With 0 bases removed from V and 2 bases from J, the gap between germline ends came to 13 bases. CDR3 nucleotides: TGTGCCAGCAGCTTAGCAGGGAATGGTGTTACTAATGAAAAACTGTTTTTT. Its translation is CASSLAGNGVTNEKLFF.

This clonotype was seen more than once but under ten times. The chain uses TRBV21-1 and TRBJ2-1; the D call of TRBD1 is as the table states it, not checked on the DNA. TRBV21-1 is listed as a pseudogene. The CDR3 length is 16 residues. Here the CDR3 reads CASSNGGDSSYNEQFF. CDR3 in DNA: TGTGCCAGCTCGAATGGGGGGGATAGCTCCTACAATGAGCAGTTCTTC.

This clonotype came up many times. The chain uses TRBV5-5 and TRBJ2-5; D is undetermined. The germline CDR1 and CDR2 sequences are SGHKS and YYEKEE (reference sequence). The V end was cut by 2 bases, the J end by 1 base, with 9 bases between. The CDR3 contains 14 residues. The CDR3 loop reads CASSFLAAQETQYF. The DNA of the CDR3 is TGTGCCAGCAGCTTCCTGGCAGCCCAAGAGACCCAGTACTTC.

V is TRBV5-6 and J is TRBJ2-1; 7 bases fit TRBD2. Unmatched junction bases numbered 8, after V lost 4 bases and J lost 1 base. The CDR3 loop spans 16 amino acids. The germline V gene has CDR1 SGHDT and CDR2 YYEEEE. DNA for the CDR3: TGTGCCAGCAGCCCCGGGGGTAGCGGGTCCTACAATGAGCAGTTCTTC. Protein product: CASSPGGSGSYNEQFF.

This clonotype was seen a few times. The gene calls are TRBV28 and TRBJ1-4; D is undetermined. Germline V gene sequence: CDR1 MDHEN, CDR2 SYDVKM. This CDR3 is built from 14 residues. The V gene lost 4 bases and the J gene lost 3 bases, with 9 bases spanning the gap. The chain's CDR3 is CASSYLRPNEKLFF. For the CDR3, the DNA is TGTGCCAGCAGTTATCTCCGACCTAATGAAAAACTGTTTTTT. Looking up the rest from reference TRBV28 and TRBJ1-4 gives the full variable domain: DVKVTQSSRYLVKRTGEKVFLECVQDMDHENMFWYRQDPGLGLRLIYFSYDVKMKEKGDIPEGYSVSREKKERFSLILESASTNQTSMYLCASSYLRPNEKLFFGSGTQLSVL.

V is TRBV2 and J is TRBJ2-7; TRBD2 matches 7 bases. After removal of 8 bases from V and 6 bases from J, the junction contained 7 bases not matched to a gene. CDR1 SNHLY and CDR2 FYNNEI come from the germline V gene. The CDR3 is 12 residues long. As DNA, the CDR3 is TGTGCCAGCGGAGGACTAGTCCGCGAGCAGTACTTC. It is translated as CASGGLVREQYF.